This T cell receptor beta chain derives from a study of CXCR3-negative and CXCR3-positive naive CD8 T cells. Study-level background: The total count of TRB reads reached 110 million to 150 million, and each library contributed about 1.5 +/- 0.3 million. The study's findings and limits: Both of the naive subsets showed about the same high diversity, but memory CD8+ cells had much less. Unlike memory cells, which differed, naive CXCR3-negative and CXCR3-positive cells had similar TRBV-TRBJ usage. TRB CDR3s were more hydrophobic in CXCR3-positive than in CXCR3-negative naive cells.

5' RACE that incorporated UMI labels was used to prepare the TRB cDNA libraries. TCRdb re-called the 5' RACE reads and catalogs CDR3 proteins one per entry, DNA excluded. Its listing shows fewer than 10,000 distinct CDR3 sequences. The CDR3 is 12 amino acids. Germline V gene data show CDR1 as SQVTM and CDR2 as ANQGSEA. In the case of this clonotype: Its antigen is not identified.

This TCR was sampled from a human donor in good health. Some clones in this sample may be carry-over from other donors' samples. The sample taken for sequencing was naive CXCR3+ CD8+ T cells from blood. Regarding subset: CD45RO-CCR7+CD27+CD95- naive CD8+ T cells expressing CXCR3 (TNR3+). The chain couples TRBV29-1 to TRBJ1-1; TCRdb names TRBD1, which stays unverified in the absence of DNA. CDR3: CSVESLGTEAFF.